This T cell receptor (beta chain) emerged from a study of T cells of healthy individuals. Per the germline V gene, CDR1 is LGHDT and CDR2 is YNNKEL (reference sequence). The CDR3 spans 17 residues. Unmatched junction bases numbered 7, after V lost 0 bases and J lost 9 bases. TCRdb ran MiXCR on the 5' RACE reads and lists one entry per CDR3 protein. The sample lists 50,000 to 55,000 distinct CDR3 sequences; approximately 14% were seen once. The chain joins TRBV3-1 to TRBJ1-6, with TRBD1 matching 11 bases. The TCR comes from a human donor in good health. CDR3 in DNA: TGTGCCAGCAGCCAAGAAAACCGGGACAGGGGGTTTTCACCCCTCCACTTT. Translating gives CASSQENRDRGFSPLHF.